These 28 T cell receptor beta chains were sequenced from one sample in a study of blood T cell repertoires in COVID-19. Profiling relied on immunoSEQ multiplex PCR, and the TCRdb table lists in-frame clones only, not all of them. The sample lists fewer than 500,000 clones; 87% were seen once. Sequencing used PBMCs or T cells enriched from blood (not recorded which). Receptors were obtained from a woman between 18 and 29 years old with acute COVID-19.

CDR3: CASSEQGLTEAFF. CDR3 DNA sequence: TGTGCCAGCAGTGAACAGGGGCTAACTGAAGCTTTCTTT. The J gene is TRBJ1-1, the V gene TRBV2; D perhaps matches TRBD1 (6 bases). The length of the CDR3 is 13 residues. The V end was cut by 2 bases, the J end by 5 bases, with 9 bases between. In germline, CDR1 is SNHLY, CDR2 FYNNEI.

J is TRBJ1-1 and V is TRBV18; tentatively, D is TRBD1 (5 bases). Per the germline V gene, CDR1 is KGHSH and CDR2 is LQKENI. The length of the CDR3 is 15 residues. V dropped 1 base and J dropped 4 bases, with 13 bases sitting between them. The CDR3 nucleotides are TGTGCCAGCTCACCACAGGAAACGGGGGGCACTGAAGCTTTCTTT. Residues: CASSPQETGGTEAFF.

The chain employs TRBV4-1 and TRBJ2-1, with 10 bases matching TRBD2. V dropped 2 bases and J dropped 5; count of bases not matched to a gene: 6. The CDR3 has 16 amino acids. Germline CDR1 and CDR2: MGHRA and YSYEKL. CDR3 region: CASSQPRTSGHNEQFF. For the CDR3, the DNA is TGCGCCAGCAGCCAACCCCGGACTAGCGGACACAATGAGCAGTTCTTC.

The V call is TRBV7-9, the J call TRBJ1-4; 9 nucleotides line up with TRBD1. The CDR3 is 15 residues long. Germline CDR1 and CDR2: SEHNR and FQNEAQ (reference sequence). J lost 14 bases, V lost 1 base, and 11 bases had no gene match. This chain's CDR3 is CASSLGDRVSGNLFF. In nucleotides, the CDR3 is TGTGCCAGCAGCTTAGGGGACAGGGTTTCGGGGAATCTGTTTTTT.

Only one count was recorded for this clone. This chain uses TRBV9 with TRBJ2-5, with TRBD1 as a possible D gene (6 bases). CDR1 and CDR2 (germline): SGDLS, YYNGEE. The CDR3 sequence is 17 residues long. The V end was cut by 4 bases, the J end by 0 bases, with 19 bases between. CDR3 DNA: TGTGCCAGCAGCCCACCCGTACAGGGAGCTTACCAAGAGACCCAGTACTTC. It translates to CASSPPVQGAYQETQYF.

The chain employs TRBV27 and TRBJ2-3, with unresolved D. Trimming removed 2 bases from V and 0 bases from J, with 9 bases in between. CDR1 is MNHEY, CDR2 SMNVEV, per germline (reference sequence). The length of the CDR3 is 15 residues. CDR3 DNA: TGTGCCAGCAGTTTACGTAGAGTCAGCACAGATACGCAGTATTTT. This gives the protein CASSLRRVSTDTQYF.

The rearrangement uses TRBV27 and TRBJ1-1, with D possibly TRBD1 on 6 matching bases. Per germline, CDR1 MNHEY and CDR2 SMNVEV (reference sequence). The ends were cut back, 3 bases at V and 4 bases at J, with 9 bases in the middle. The CDR3 consists of 13 residues. The CDR3 sequence: CASSFQGSTEAFF. CDR3 bases: TGTGCCAGCAGTTTCCAGGGGAGCACTGAAGCTTTCTTT.

The chain links TRBV11-2 to TRBJ1-6; 7 nucleotides match TRBD1. With V trimmed by 4 bases and J by 0 bases, 3 bases remained unmatched. Germline CDR1 reads SGHAT; CDR2 reads FQNNGV. The CDR3 has 16 amino acids. CDR3 amino acids: CASSSWTGSYNSPLHF. The CDR3 DNA follows: TGTGCCAGCAGCTCTTGGACAGGCTCCTATAATTCACCCCTCCACTTT.

V gene TRBV27 combines with J gene TRBJ1-6; D remains unclear. Trimming shortened V by 6 bases and J by 10 bases, and 16 bases separated the two germline ends. Germline V gene data show CDR1 as MNHEY and CDR2 as SMNVEV (reference sequence). The CDR3 covers 14 residues. The CDR3 DNA reads TGTGCCAGCAGCCGGAGCCCTCTTTACTCACCCCTCCACTTT. Translated, it gives CASSRSPLYSPLHF.

The V and J genes are TRBV19 and TRBJ2-1; no clear D. The germline CDR1 and CDR2 sequences are LNHDA and SQIVND (reference sequence). The V and J ends lost 3 bases and 8 bases respectively, with 14 bases between them. This CDR3 is built from 14 residues. The CDR3 region is CASSIRVFVHEQFF. CDR3 sequence (DNA): TGTGCCAGTAGTATCCGAGTCTTTGTCCATGAGCAGTTCTTC.

The V and J genes are TRBV27 and TRBJ1-5, with D possibly being TRBD1 (5 bases). V was trimmed by 2 bases and J by 5 bases, leaving 13 bases between them. Per the germline V gene, CDR1 is MNHEY and CDR2 is SMNVEV (reference sequence). The CDR3 spans 15 residues. CDR3 region: CASSLTGLNYQPQHF. The CDR3 nucleotides read TGTGCCAGCAGTTTAACGGGACTCAACTATCAGCCCCAGCATTTT.

The chain couples TRBV11-3 to TRBJ2-1; 9 nucleotides match TRBD1. CDR1 and CDR2 from the germline V gene are SGHNT and YENEEA. This CDR3 is built from 16 residues. J lost 10 bases, V lost 5 bases, and 15 bases had no gene match. The CDR3: CASSLRPPGQGGEQFF. For the CDR3, the DNA is TGTGCCAGCAGCCTACGACCGCCGGGACAGGGAGGCGAGCAGTTCTTC.

The chain combines TRBV7-9 with TRBJ1-5, with D tentatively TRBD1 (6 bases). The CDR3 has 15 residues. CDR1 is SEHNR and CDR2 is FQNEAQ in the germline V gene (reference sequence). V dropped 2 bases and J dropped 5 bases, with 13 bases sitting between them. This CDR3 reads CASSLSRGADQPQHF. The CDR3 DNA is TGTGCCAGCAGCTTATCTCGGGGGGCCGATCAGCCCCAGCATTTT.

This chain uses TRBV10-3 with TRBJ1-6; a possible D gene is TRBD1 (5 bases). Looked up from germline, CDR1 is ENHRY and CDR2 is SYGVKD. The CDR3 spans 13 residues. V lost 10 bases, J lost 8 bases, and 15 bases lay in between. The CDR3 loop is CATGDQEDSPLHF. CDR3 bases: TGTGCCACGGGGGATCAGGAAGATTCACCCCTCCACTTT.

The chain links TRBV6-5 to TRBJ2-5, with D possibly being TRBD2 (6 bases). The CDR3 is 14 amino acids. Germline lookup yields CDR1 MNHEY and CDR2 SVGAGI. V gave up 6 bases and J gave up 4 bases, with 15 bases separating them. The CDR3 loop is CASSSGGNTETQYF. In DNA form, the CDR3 reads TGTGCCAGCAGCAGCGGAGGGAATACAGAGACCCAGTACTTC.

This chain connects TRBV5-1 to TRBJ2-7, with 8 bases identical to TRBD1. The CDR3 spans 15 residues. The junction had 6 bases not matched to a gene; V was cut back by 1 base and J by 3 bases. Germline CDR1 is SGHRS and CDR2 is YFSETQ. CDR3 sequence reads: CASSLSSGGFYEQYF. Here the CDR3 DNA reads TGCGCCAGCAGCTTGAGTTCAGGGGGCTTCTACGAGCAGTACTTC.

The V gene is TRBV5-4, the J gene TRBJ2-1; TRBD2 matches at 12 bases. Germline values: CDR1 SGHNT, CDR2 YYREEE (reference sequence). V shed 2 bases and J 7 bases; nucleotides not matched to a gene: 7. The CDR3 covers 16 residues. CDR3 coding DNA: TGTGCCAGCAGCTTTCTAGCGGGAGGGCCCCGGAATGAGCAGTTCTTC. Protein: CASSFLAGGPRNEQFF.

This clone was seen a few times. The same CDR3 is also encoded by other DNA sequences in this sample. The rearrangement links TRBV12-3 or TRBV12-4 to TRBJ1-2; 10 nucleotides line up with TRBD1. Unmatched junction bases numbered 0, after V lost 3 bases and J lost 5 bases. The CDR3 contains 13 residues. CDR3 sequence: CASSLGQGYGYTF. The CDR3 nucleotides are TGTGCCAGCAGTTTGGGACAGGGGTATGGCTACACCTTC.

The chain links TRBV6-5 to TRBJ1-5; 10 nucleotides match TRBD1. V lost 4 bases to trimming and J lost 7 bases; unmatched junction nucleotides: 1. Germline V gene sequence: CDR1 MNHEY, CDR2 SVGAGI. CDR3 length: 13 residues. CDR3 sequence reads: CASSLTGGQPQHF. CDR3 sequence (DNA): TGTGCCAGCAGTTTGACAGGGGGCCAGCCCCAGCATTTT.

This clone was seen once. This rearrangement joins TRBV2 to TRBJ2-2; D is undetermined. This CDR3 has 14 residues. Between the trimmed V and J ends, which lost 6 bases and 7 bases, there was a span of 15 bases. The V gene's germline CDR1 is SNHLY and CDR2 FYNNEI. The CDR3 loop reads CASSRFDTGGELFF. Here the CDR3 DNA reads TGTGCCAGCAGCCGTTTCGACACTGGCGGGGAGCTGTTTTTT.

Concerning this clone: Other DNA variants within this sample encode the same CDR3. Here the CDR3 reads CASSGQGGNTIYF. The DNA of the CDR3 is TGTGCCAGCAGTGGACAGGGGGGAAACACCATATATTTT. This rearrangement joins TRBV2 to TRBJ1-3; 8 positions agree with TRBD1. The CDR3 runs 13 residues. V was pared by 4 bases and J by 4 bases, with 0 bases of the junction left unmatched. Looked up from germline, CDR1 is SNHLY and CDR2 is FYNNEI. Full variable domain (missing parts from reference TRBV2 and TRBJ1-3): EPEVTQTPSHQVTQMGQEVILRCVPISNHLYFYWYRQILGQKVEFLVSFYNNEISEKSEIFDDQFSVERPDGSNFTLKIRSTKLEDSAMYFCASSGQGGNTIYFGEGSWLTVV.

This clone occurred a few times. V gene TRBV19 combines with J gene TRBJ1-6; TRBD1 matches at 8 bases. The CDR3 is 14 residues long. Germline lookup yields CDR1 LNHDA and CDR2 SQIVND (reference sequence). The V and J ends lost 4 bases and 12 bases, in that order; junction bases with no gene match: 8. CDR3 bases: TGTGCCAGTAGTAGTGCAGGGGGCAGGAGACCCCTCCACTTT. It is translated as CASSSAGGRRPLHF.

This chain uses TRBV10-1 with TRBJ1-2; D remains unclear. The V end lost 4 bases, the J end lost 4 bases, and 7 bases lay between the germline ends. Looked up from germline, CDR1 is WNHNN and CDR2 is SYGVQD (reference sequence). This CDR3 has 12 residues. CDR3 amino acids: CASSAGSYGYTF. The CDR3 DNA sequence: TGCGCCAGCAGTGCGGGTTCCTATGGCTACACCTTC.

Note on this clone: Distinct nucleotide sequences in the sample also encode this CDR3. The chain recombines TRBV18 with TRBJ2-5, with 11 bases lining up with TRBD2. J gave up 3 bases and V 3 bases, and 3 bases lay outside the gene matches. The CDR3 is made up of 15 amino acids. Germline V lookup: CDR1 KGHSH, CDR2 LQKENI. The CDR3 DNA reads TGTGCCAGCTCACCGAATAGCGGGGGGGAAGAGACCCAGTACTTC. Protein sequence: CASSPNSGGEETQYF.

To note about this clone: The same CDR3 is also encoded by other DNA sequences in this sample. This CDR3 is CASSPRQSNEKLFF. CDR3 DNA: TGTGCCAGCTCACCACGACAGTCGAATGAAAAACTGTTTTTT. The chain joins TRBV18 to TRBJ1-4; perhaps TRBD1 as D (5 bases). Trimming pared 1 base from V and 5 bases from J, leaving 8 bases between. Germline CDR1 KGHSH, CDR2 LQKENI. The CDR3 sequence is 14 residues long.

The J gene is TRBJ1-5, the V gene TRBV18; D gene uncertain. The CDR3 is 15 residues long. The V gene's germline CDR1 is KGHSH and CDR2 LQKENI. V was clipped by 2 bases and J by 5 bases, with 13 bases between them. The CDR3 reads CASSPNSGRDQPQHF. CDR3 bases: TGTGCCAGCTCACCAAATAGCGGAAGAGATCAGCCCCAGCATTTT.

This clone was seen only a few times. The chain employs TRBV2 and TRBJ1-4, with D possibly TRBD1 on 6 matching bases. The length of the CDR3 is 15 residues. Germline CDR1 SNHLY, CDR2 FYNNEI. V shed 6 bases and J shed 2 bases, with 13 bases lying between them. CDR3 residues: CASRVGTRTNEKLFF. The CDR3 DNA reads as TGTGCCAGCAGGGTCGGGACACGGACTAATGAAAAACTGTTTTTT.

The J gene is TRBJ1-2, the V gene TRBV4-1; no definite D call. This CDR3 comprises 14 residues. Germline values: CDR1 MGHRA, CDR2 YSYEKL. Trimming cost V 4 bases and J 4 bases, with 13 bases left between them. CDR3 amino acids: CASSLSGEGYGYTF. CDR3 DNA sequence: TGCGCCAGCAGCCTCTCGGGAGAGGGCTATGGCTACACCTTC.